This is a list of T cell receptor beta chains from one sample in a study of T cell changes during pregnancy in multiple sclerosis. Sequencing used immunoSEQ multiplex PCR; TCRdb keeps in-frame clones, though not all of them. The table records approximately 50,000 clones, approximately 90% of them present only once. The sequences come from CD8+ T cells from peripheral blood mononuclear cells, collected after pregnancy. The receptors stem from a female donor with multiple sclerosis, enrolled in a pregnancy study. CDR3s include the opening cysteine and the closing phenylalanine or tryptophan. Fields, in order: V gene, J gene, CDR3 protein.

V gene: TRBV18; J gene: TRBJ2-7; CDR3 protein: CASSPEVRSSYEQYF
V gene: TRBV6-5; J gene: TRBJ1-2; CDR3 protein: CASTPGGYGYTF
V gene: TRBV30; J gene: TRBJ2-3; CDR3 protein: CAWSVLRAPDTQYF
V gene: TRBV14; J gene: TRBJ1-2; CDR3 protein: CASSRGTNYGYTF
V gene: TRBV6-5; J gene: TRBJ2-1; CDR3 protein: CASSWQRGADEQFF
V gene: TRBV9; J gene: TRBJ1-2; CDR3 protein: CASSVAGFYGYTF
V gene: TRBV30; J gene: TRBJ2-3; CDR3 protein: CAWGTGRDTQYF
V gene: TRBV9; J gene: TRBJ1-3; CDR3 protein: CASSPVIRAGGNTIYF
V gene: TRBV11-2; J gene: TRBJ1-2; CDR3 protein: CASSLQGFDYGYTF
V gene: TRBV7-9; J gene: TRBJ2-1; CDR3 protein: CASSFGTGEDNEQFF
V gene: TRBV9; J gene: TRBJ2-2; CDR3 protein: CASSSVGTPSTGELFF
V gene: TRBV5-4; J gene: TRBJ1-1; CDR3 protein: CASIGGASRNTEAFF
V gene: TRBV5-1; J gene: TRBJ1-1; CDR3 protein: CASSLVGTGASNTEAFF
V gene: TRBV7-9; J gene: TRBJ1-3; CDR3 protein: CASSPIRGAGNTIYF
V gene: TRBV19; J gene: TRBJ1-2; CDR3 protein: CASSMGGDGYTF
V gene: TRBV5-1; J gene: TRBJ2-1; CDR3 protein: CASSLWGTGGDEQFF
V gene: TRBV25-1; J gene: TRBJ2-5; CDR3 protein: CASSVLSGGRETQYF
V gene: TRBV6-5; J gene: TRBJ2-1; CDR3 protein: CASSGSGGPYNEQFF
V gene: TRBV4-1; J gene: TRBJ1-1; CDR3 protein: CASSHPGGPEAFF
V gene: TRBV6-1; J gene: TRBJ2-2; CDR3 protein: CASSDQTGNTGELFF
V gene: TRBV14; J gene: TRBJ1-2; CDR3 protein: CASSQVGPVGYTF
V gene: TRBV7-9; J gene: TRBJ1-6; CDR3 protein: CASSPAAIGGSPLHF